This paragraph covers one TCR beta chain sequence. This clone appeared once. The clone's antigen remains unknown. No much larger clone is present one base from it, and per-base qualities are unavailable. Genomic DNA was extracted with the Qiagen DNeasy kit from unsorted PBMCs and from negatively selected CD4+ and CD8+ fractions. TCR beta CDR3 regions were subjected to amplification by immunoSEQ multiplex PCR with primers that anneal to V and J segments. A synthetic immune receptor repertoire was used to minimize amplification bias, and any residual bias was removed computationally once sequencing was done. The paper's data handling went like this. Custom Python scripts were used to quantify repertoire diversity as the Shannon entropy index. Unsorted, CD4+ and CD8+ repertoires were analyzed separately, except in combined analyses where CD4+ and CD8+ sequences were merged in silico. Clonal expansion was defined as at least a 2-fold frequency increase after treatment relative to C1D1, with a pseudocount of 0.5 for undetected baseline clones. Clones with 0 or 1 copy at C1D1 were defined as singleton clones, while clones with 2 or more copies were defined as non-singleton clones. Clones expanded in unsorted samples were assigned a CD4+, CD8+ or unknown annotation through matching of protein sequences in sorted samples from the same patient. Wilcoxon tests on paired samples were used to test diversity changes from C1D1 to C4D1. In TCRdb, the immuneACCESS table is reduced to in-frame sequences with V and J assigned. These tables do not hold every clone; where another copy was compared, an unresolved V gene accounts for under half, and the others remain unexplained. V, J and clone size derive from that table, while D and trimming were established from the DNA sequence. The sample records approximately 25,000 clones, 72% of which are singletons. Approximately 4% of the sample goes to the ten largest clones.

This entry comes from a study of PD-1 blockade in classical Hodgkin lymphoma (dated by TCRdb to 2018 to 2021). For context, the study as a whole: Nivolumab dosing was 3 mg/kg intravenously every 2 weeks, continuing until either disease progression or unacceptable toxicity. The study used CyTOF and TCR beta sequencing to define a peripheral blood immune signature of response to PD-1 blockade in classical Hodgkin lymphoma.

V drops 1 base and J drops 8 bases, leaving 17 bases in between. CDR1 and CDR2, per the germline V gene (reference sequence), are SEHNR and FQNEAQ. The CDR3 runs 16 amino acids, cysteine and phenylalanine included. Of the read, only the CDR3 DNA is kept; its 48 bases are in frame from base 1. Points the paper makes about the study in general: A significant rise by C4D1 was seen in CD4+ but not CD8+ TCR diversity (p=0.0027 vs p=0.16), with the rise being most apparent in complete responders (p=0.02). Among trial patients, those achieving complete response had baseline diversity similar to that of newly diagnosed patients, while diversity was significantly lower in partial responders and progressors. Baseline TCR diversity was reported to be lower in newly diagnosed patients than in healthy donors and to be lower still in relapsed/refractory patients. The study covered only a single clinical trial cohort, and the causes of the repertoire differences, possibly disease activity or prior therapy, were still not defined. Lower diversity was observed in patients in whom nivolumab was started less than 1 year after ASCT, and these patients were excluded from later analyses so that confounding by immune reconstitution would be avoided.

This specimen's time point label, per the study, means: cycle 4 day 1 (C4D1), after less than 7 weeks of nivolumab. Relapse after autologous stem cell transplantation had occurred in all trial patients, and cohorts A, B and C were distinguished by prior brentuximab vedotin exposure. A total of around 60 patients with relapsed/refractory classical Hodgkin lymphoma made up the trial cohort, and each patient's best overall response was complete response, partial response or progressive disease. Trial patients were treated with single-agent nivolumab in the multi-cohort phase II CheckMate 205 trial. An independent review committee assessed best overall response by applying the 2007 International Working Group response criteria. Trial PBMCs were collected immediately before nivolumab initiation (C1D1) and during therapy at cycle 2 day 1 and cycle 4 day 1. Peripheral blood was collected in 8 mL Vacutainer Cell Preparation Tubes, from which PBMCs were isolated by centrifugation and then cryopreserved.

The clonotype comes from a human donor with classical Hodgkin lymphoma. This specimen was peripheral blood mononuclear cells (PBMCs), taken before the fourth cycle of nivolumab. The sequence is built from TRBV7-9 and TRBJ1-4, with a weak D call of TRBD1 (5 bases match). The CDR3 sequence is CASSLVKGILGEKLFF. The bases are TGTGCCAGCAGCTTAGTAAAGGGGATATTGGGCGAAAAACTGTTTTTT.